Listed here are 22 T cell receptor beta chains from one sample, sequenced in a study of PD-L1 blockade in urothelial cancer. The table came from immunoSEQ multiplex PCR; TCRdb's copy has only in-frame clones and leaves some out. In the table there are approximately 52,000 clones, over 75% of which are singletons. Time point meaning: pretreatment peripheral blood. The specimen comprised PBMCs, sampled around atezolizumab (anti-PD-L1) treatment. The receptor source for this set is a man in his sixties or seventies with urothelial cancer.

The chain is built from TRBV29-1 and TRBJ2-1, with 13 bases lining up with TRBD2. CDR3 length equals 15 residues. With V trimmed by 6 bases and J by 1 base, 3 bases remained unmatched. In germline, CDR1 is SQVTM, CDR2 ANQGSEA. CDR3 coding DNA: TGCAGCGTCTCACTAGCGGGAGGGTCCTACAATGAGCAGTTCTTC. Protein: CSVSLAGGSYNEQFF.

This clone was detected only a few times. The chain combines TRBV6-1 with TRBJ2-3; 8 positions match TRBD2. The V segment lost 8 bases and the J segment 1 base; nucleotides outside the gene matches: 2. The CDR3 covers 13 residues. Germline V gives CDR1 MNHNS, CDR2 SASEGT. CDR3 residues: CASRGGGTDTQYF. Here the CDR3 DNA reads TGTGCCAGCCGGGGGGGAGGCACAGATACGCAGTATTTT.

CDR3 in amino acids: CASRGGSYNEQFF. DNA of the CDR3: TGTGCCAGCAGGGGGGGTTCCTACAATGAGCAGTTCTTC. The genes are TRBV5-6 and TRBJ2-1; TRBD2 might be the D (6 bases). Germline V CDR1 and CDR2: SGHDT, YYEEEE. The CDR3 has 13 amino acids. V gave up 5 bases and J gave up 1 base, with 7 bases separating them.

The rearrangement joins TRBV13 to TRBJ2-5; D is perhaps TRBD2 (6 bases). The V end lost 8 bases, the J end lost 5 bases, and 15 bases lay between the germline ends. This CDR3 spans 13 amino acids. CDR1 is PRHDT, CDR2 FYEKMQ, per germline (reference sequence). The CDR3 coding sequence is TGTGCCAGCCTCCTCGGCGGGACGGAGACCCAGTACTTC. Protein product: CASLLGGTETQYF.

The gene calls are TRBV27 and TRBJ2-2; unclear D gene. Trimming shortened V by 6 bases and J by 0 bases, and 11 bases separated the two germline ends. Germline lookup yields CDR1 MNHEY and CDR2 SMNVEV (reference sequence). CDR3 length equals 15 residues. The CDR3 DNA reads as TGTGCCAGCAGCACCAGATTCCCGAACACCGGGGAGCTGTTTTTT. Encoded protein: CASSTRFPNTGELFF.

J is TRBJ2-7 and V is TRBV27; 8 bases map to TRBD2. Trimming took 0 bases from V and 4 from J; bases not matched to a gene: 11. CDR1 is MNHEY and CDR2 is SMNVEV in the germline V gene (reference sequence). The CDR3 loop spans 17 amino acids. DNA for the CDR3: TGTGCCAGCAGTTTATCGTCTTCGACGGGAGGGAGGTACGAGCAGTACTTC. Encoded protein: CASSLSSSTGGRYEQYF.

This clone was found a few times. J is TRBJ1-1 and V is TRBV6-5; 8 nucleotides match TRBD1. CDR1 and CDR2 from the germline V gene are MNHEY and SVGAGI. With 0 bases clipped from V and 5 bases from J, the junction kept 5 bases outside the gene matches. The CDR3 extends over 15 amino acids. This CDR3 is CASSYSRQGKTEAFF. The DNA of the CDR3 is TGTGCCAGCAGTTACTCGAGACAGGGGAAGACTGAAGCTTTCTTT.

V is TRBV7-8 and J is TRBJ1-5; D uncertain. Trimming removed 3 bases from V and 2 bases from J, with 14 bases in between. CDR1 and CDR2 (germline): SGHVS, FQNEAQ. The CDR3 runs 16 residues. Written as DNA, the CDR3 is TGTGCCAGCAGCTTCCAGACGGCAGCGGGCAATCAGCCCCAGCATTTT. Protein product: CASSFQTAAGNQPQHF. Full variable domain (missing parts from reference TRBV7-8 and TRBJ1-5): GAGVSQSPRYKVAKRGQDVALRCDPISGHVSLFWYQQALGQGPEFLTYFQNEAQLDKSGLPSDRFFAERPEGSVSTLKIQRTQQEDSAVYLCASSFQTAAGNQPQHFGDGTRLSIL.

The chain employs TRBV6-1 and TRBJ2-7, with a possible D match to TRBD1 (5 bases). Between the trimmed V and J ends, which lost 0 bases and 2 bases, there was a span of 23 bases. The CDR3 sequence is 19 residues long. Germline V lookup: CDR1 MNHNS, CDR2 SASEGT. The CDR3 bases are TGTGCCAGCAGTGAAGCGCAGGGCAGGGCCGCCATAAATCCCTACGAGCAGTACTTC. Translation gives CASSEAQGRAAINPYEQYF.

This rearrangement joins TRBV19 to TRBJ2-2, with TRBD1 identical over 7 bases. Trimming took 6 bases from V and 0 from J; bases not matched to a gene: 1. The germline V gene has CDR1 LNHDA and CDR2 SQIVND (reference sequence). The CDR3 loop spans 14 amino acids. This CDR3 is CASSQGANTGELFF. In DNA, the CDR3 is TGTGCCAGTAGCCAGGGGGCGAACACCGGGGAGCTGTTTTTT.

The chain has TRBV7-9 and TRBJ2-7; 12 bases agree with TRBD2. Germline V gene data show CDR1 as SEHNR and CDR2 as FQNEAQ (reference sequence). The CDR3 consists of 14 residues. J was trimmed by 3 bases and V by 8 bases; bases with no gene match: 5. The CDR3, as DNA: TGTGCCAGCGCGACTAGCGGGAGTGTCTACGAGCAGTACTTC. Translation gives CASATSGSVYEQYF.

The chain combines TRBV7-9 with TRBJ1-1; 9 bases map to TRBD1. With 5 bases clipped from V and 3 bases from J, the junction kept 7 bases outside the gene matches. This CDR3 region has 15 residues. Germline CDR1 is SEHNR and CDR2 is FQNEAQ (reference sequence). CDR3 sequence: CASSPTDRGYTEAFF. In DNA, the CDR3 is TGTGCCAGCAGCCCAACAGACAGGGGGTACACTGAAGCTTTCTTT. Using reference TRBV7-9 and TRBJ1-1 for the parts outside the CDR3, the full variable domain is DTGVSQNPRHKITKRGQNVTFRCDPISEHNRLYWYRQTLGQGPEFLTYFQNEAQLEKSRLLSDRFSAERPKGSFSTLEIQRTEQGDSAMYLCASSPTDRGYTEAFFGQGTRLTVV.

This chain joins TRBV5-1 and TRBJ2-1, with D tentatively TRBD2 (5 bases). This CDR3 contains 15 residues. Trimming cost V 0 bases and J 0 bases, with 7 bases left between them. Germline V CDR1 and CDR2: SGHRS, YFSETQ. CDR3 protein: CASSLAGSSYNEQFF. In nucleotides, the CDR3 is TGCGCCAGCAGCTTGGCGGGAAGCTCCTACAATGAGCAGTTCTTC.

The chain joins TRBV19 to TRBJ2-3; D gene unclear. CDR3 length: 13 amino acids. Germline lookup yields CDR1 LNHDA and CDR2 SQIVND (reference sequence). V was shortened by 3 bases and J by 6 bases, with 10 bases between the two germline ends. The DNA of the CDR3 is TGTGCCAGTAGTATGAGAAGCCCCGATACGCAGTATTTT. This gives the protein CASSMRSPDTQYF.

The chain couples TRBV30 to TRBJ1-6; 9 bases align to TRBD1. Germline CDR1 GTSNPN, CDR2 SVGIG (reference sequence). The CDR3 runs 15 residues. The junction had 7 bases not matched to a gene; V was cut back by 5 bases and J by 5 bases. The CDR3: CAWEAGTGNNSPLHF. The CDR3 region has the DNA TGTGCCTGGGAGGCCGGGACAGGGAATAATTCACCCCTCCACTTT.

This clone has a single count. The V gene is TRBV14, the J gene TRBJ1-2; D possibly corresponds to TRBD1 (5 bases). The CDR3 contains 15 residues. V was pared by 1 base and J by 3 bases, with 12 bases between. From germline, CDR1 is SGHDN and CDR2 FVKESK. The CDR3: CASSQGRGSHYGYTF. CDR3 DNA sequence: TGTGCCAGCAGCCAAGGGCGGGGGTCCCACTATGGCTACACCTTC.

V gene TRBV6-1 combines with J gene TRBJ2-7, with D perhaps TRBD1 (5 bases). The CDR3 totals 15 residues. Looked up from germline, CDR1 is MNHNS and CDR2 is SASEGT. Deletions cut 2 bases from V and 2 bases from J, with 13 bases between. CDR3 bases: TGTGCCAGCAGTGAACGCCAGGGTCCTACCTACGAGCAGTACTTC. It codes for CASSERQGPTYEQYF.

V usage is TRBV6-5 and J usage is TRBJ1-1; D not resolved. Between the trimmed V and J ends, which lost 6 bases and 4 bases, there was a span of 12 bases. The CDR3 totals 13 residues. Germline assignment: CDR1 MNHEY and CDR2 SVGAGI. The CDR3 is CASRIDKSTEAFF. The DNA for the CDR3 is TGTGCCAGCAGGATAGATAAGAGCACTGAAGCTTTCTTT.

The chain is built from TRBV6-5 and TRBJ2-1; 7 bases align to TRBD1. J was trimmed by 3 bases and V by 6 bases; bases with no gene match: 8. From germline, CDR1 is MNHEY and CDR2 SVGAGI. CDR3 size: 15 residues. The CDR3 bases are TGTGCCAGCAGGATGACCGGGACAGACTACAATGAGCAGTTCTTC. It codes for CASRMTGTDYNEQFF.

The rearrangement joins TRBV7-3 to TRBJ2-1, with TRBD2 matching 7 bases. V was pared by 2 bases and J by 9 bases, with 10 bases of the junction left unmatched. The CDR3 spans 15 residues. The V gene's germline CDR1 is SGHTA and CDR2 FQGTGA. Here the CDR3 reads CASSLVGGDISEQFF. The CDR3 DNA reads TGTGCCAGCAGCTTAGTGGGAGGGGATATAAGTGAGCAGTTCTTC.

This chain links TRBV27 with TRBJ2-6; D uncertain. V was clipped by 3 bases and J by 4 bases, with 7 bases between them. CDR3 size: 14 residues. Germline V CDR1 and CDR2: MNHEY, SMNVEV (reference sequence). Here the CDR3 DNA reads TGTGCCAGCAGTTTGTCTAGGGGGGCCAACGTCCTGACTTTC. This sequence encodes CASSLSRGANVLTF.

The rearrangement links TRBV30 to TRBJ2-7, with TRBD2 matching over 9 bases. With V trimmed by 1 base and J by 6 bases, 10 bases remained unmatched. This CDR3 has 15 residues. Germline CDR1 is GTSNPN and CDR2 is SVGIG (reference sequence). DNA of the CDR3: TGTGCCTGGAGTGATATTGGCGGGAGGGCCTCCGAGCAGTACTTC. Translation: CAWSDIGGRASEQYF.